This TCR beta chain was captured by sequencing in a study of blood T cell repertoires in COVID-19 (dated by TCRdb to between 2020 and 2021). The study in broad terms: Collaborator samples came from the United States, Italy and Spain and covered acute and convalescent phases of COVID-19. The prospective study material was composed of cDNA or gDNA derived from T cells, B-cell-depleted T cells, or PBMCs. The dataset comprised deeply sampled blood TCRbeta repertoires from subjects exposed to, actively infected with, or recovered from COVID-19. The repertoires were made available in a free public database intended to serve as a resource for research on the immune response to SARS-CoV-2. Samples came from the ongoing ImmuneRACE study (first 160 participants) plus 1,254 subjects from 6 global collaborators. The sample metadata nearly always contained a de-identified subject ID, COVID-19 status, age in years and sex. Where HLA class I and class II types were available, the types were taken from metadata supplied by the sample provider, not from assay-based typing.

The immunoSEQ Assay, a bias-controlled multiplex PCR, was used to amplify TCRbeta CDR3 regions from genomic DNA. The authors' analysis ran thus. The number of nucleated cells in each sample was estimated from the amplification of reference gene primers within the assay. Sequence reads were collapsed and filtered to measure the absolute abundance of every unique TCRbeta CDR3 rearrangement. For each sample, productive Simpson clonality was calculated by taking the square root of Simpson's diversity index across productive rearrangements. The immuneACCESS repertoire file appears here via TCRdb, limited to in-frame rearrangements. These files lack a portion of the clones; in checked studies, under half of the deficit traces to unresolved V genes, and the cause of the others is not known. V, J and clone size are those of that table, while D and trimming were read from the DNA. This sample is represented by 280,000 or so clones; around nine tenths of them were singletons. The ten largest clones add up to around 13% of the sample.

In the case of this clone: Its antigen is not yet known. Base-call qualities are not available, and no considerably larger clone is one nucleotide away.

The full study reports these points: The quantity of clinical and demographic metadata differed by source and by participant and was supplied without curation.

The collaborating institutions used their own protocols to collect whole blood in K2EDTA tubes. Collaborator samples were shipped for TCRbeta analysis as frozen whole blood, isolated PBMCs, or DNA extracted from either sample type. CDR1 is given as SGHDT and CDR2 as YYEEEE, both from the germline V gene. The junction carries 7 bases between V and J, which are trimmed by 3 bases and 3 bases respectively. The CDR3, from cysteine to phenylalanine, totals 12 residues. Of the read, only the CDR3 DNA is kept; its 36 bases are in frame from base 1. The V and J genes are TRBV5-6 and TRBJ2-7, with the D gene not clear enough to name. The specimen was peripheral blood. This clonotype originated in a woman aged 60-70 years with acute or convalescent COVID-19. Here is the DNA: TGTGCCAGCAGCTCTGCAGACTACGAGCAGTACTTC. It encodes CASSSADYEQYF.